The 2 T cell receptor beta chains below were found in one sample sequenced in a study of cytomegalovirus exposure and HLA in healthy donors. The primer mix had 60 Vbeta and 13 Jbeta primers. The assay was immunoSEQ multiplex PCR, and TCRdb's table has in-frame clones only and misses some. Of over 150,000 clones in the sample, 80% are singletons; the top ten hold about a tenth. The sample consisted of PBMCs. Receptor source: a young man in good health and CMV-seropositive.

This chain links TRBV14 with TRBJ2-1, with D hard to call. The CDR3 loop spans 11 amino acids. Germline V gene sequence: CDR1 SGHDN, CDR2 FVKESK. Trimming took 3 bases from V and 10 from J, leaving 7 bases between them. The CDR3 coding sequence is TGTGCCAGCAGCCAGGCATTGGAGCAGTTCTTC. Translated, it gives CASSQALEQFF.

The V and J genes are TRBV4-1 and TRBJ2-3, with TRBD2 matching over 13 bases. Trimming at V came to 3 bases and at J to 2 bases, leaving 8 bases not matched to a gene. The CDR3 contains 18 residues. The germline V gene encodes CDR1 MGHRA and CDR2 YSYEKL. The CDR3 sequence: CASSHPRTSGRTTDTQYF. As DNA, the CDR3 is TGCGCCAGCAGCCATCCGCGGACTAGCGGGAGAACCACAGATACGCAGTATTTT.